This T cell receptor (beta chain) was documented in a study of human T cells and chemical hapten exposure. Time point reported: patch test 2, 6 weeks after DPC sensitization. Treatment noted: therapeutic diphenylcyclopropenone sensitization with weekly scalp DPC. Study findings and constraints: Controls had significantly fewer large CDR3 similarity clusters than were formed by expanded TCRs.

This clonotype was observed many times. Its matching antigen is unknown. The study's library attached unique molecular identifiers to single cDNA molecules. TCRdb called the RACE reads again in MiXCR, with one record for every CDR3 protein. The repertoire has tens of thousands of distinct CDR3 sequences, roughly 9.6% of them found once; the top ten carry under 2.5%. CDR1 is MNHEY and CDR2 is SMNVEV in the germline V gene (reference sequence). The CDR3 consists of 15 residues. V was cut by 3 bases and J by 5 bases, with 13 bases left in between. The input for sequencing was whole blood, taken in connection with sensitization to the hapten diphenylcyclopropenone (DPC). The rearrangement uses TRBV27 and TRBJ1-4; D gene ambiguous. This receptor was identified in a man in his forties or fifties with alopecia areata. Some clones in this sample may be carry-over from other donors' samples. CDR3 sequence: CASSFSWGTNEKLFF. CDR3 bases: TGTGCCAGCAGTTTTTCGTGGGGTACGAATGAAAAACTGTTTTTT. The variable domain in full, completed from reference TRBV27 and TRBJ1-4, reads EAQVTQNPRYLITVTGKKLTVTCSQNMNHEYMSWYRQDPGLGLRQIYYSMNVEVTDKGDVPEGYKVSRKEKRNFPLILESPSPNQTSLYFCASSFSWGTNEKLFFGSGTQLSVL.